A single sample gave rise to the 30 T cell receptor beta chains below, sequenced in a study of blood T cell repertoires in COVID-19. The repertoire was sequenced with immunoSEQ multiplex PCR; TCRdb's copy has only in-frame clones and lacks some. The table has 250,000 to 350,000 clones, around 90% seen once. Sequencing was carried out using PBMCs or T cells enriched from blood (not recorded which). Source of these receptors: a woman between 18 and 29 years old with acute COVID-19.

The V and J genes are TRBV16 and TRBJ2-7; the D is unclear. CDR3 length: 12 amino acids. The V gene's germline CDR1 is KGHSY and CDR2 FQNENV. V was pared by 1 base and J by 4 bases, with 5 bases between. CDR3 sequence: CASSQFGYEQYF. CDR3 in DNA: TGTGCCAGCAGCCAATTCGGTTACGAGCAGTACTTC.

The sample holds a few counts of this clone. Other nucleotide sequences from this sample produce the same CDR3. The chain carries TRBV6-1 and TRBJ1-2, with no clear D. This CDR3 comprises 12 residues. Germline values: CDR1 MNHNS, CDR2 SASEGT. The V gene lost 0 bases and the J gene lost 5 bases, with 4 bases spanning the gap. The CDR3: CASSEALYGYTF. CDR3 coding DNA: TGTGCCAGCAGTGAAGCCCTGTATGGCTACACCTTC.

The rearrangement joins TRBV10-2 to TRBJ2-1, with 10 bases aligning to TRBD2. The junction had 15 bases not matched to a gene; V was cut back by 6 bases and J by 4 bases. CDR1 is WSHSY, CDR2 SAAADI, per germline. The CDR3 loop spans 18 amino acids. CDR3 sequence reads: CASSEATISGRPYNEQFF. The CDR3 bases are TGCGCCAGCAGCGAGGCCACCATTAGCGGGAGGCCTTACAATGAGCAGTTCTTC.

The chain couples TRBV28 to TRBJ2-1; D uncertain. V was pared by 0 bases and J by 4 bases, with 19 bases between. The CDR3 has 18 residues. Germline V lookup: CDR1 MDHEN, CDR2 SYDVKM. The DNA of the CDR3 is TGTGCCAGCAGTTTATGGGATTGGGCACAAACAATTTACAATGAGCAGTTCTTC. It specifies CASSLWDWAQTIYNEQFF.

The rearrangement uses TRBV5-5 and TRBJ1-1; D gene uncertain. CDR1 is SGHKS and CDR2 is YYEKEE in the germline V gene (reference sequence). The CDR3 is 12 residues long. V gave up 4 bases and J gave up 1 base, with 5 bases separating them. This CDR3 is CASSGQNTEAFF. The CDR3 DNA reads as TGTGCCAGCAGCGGGCAGAACACTGAAGCTTTCTTT.

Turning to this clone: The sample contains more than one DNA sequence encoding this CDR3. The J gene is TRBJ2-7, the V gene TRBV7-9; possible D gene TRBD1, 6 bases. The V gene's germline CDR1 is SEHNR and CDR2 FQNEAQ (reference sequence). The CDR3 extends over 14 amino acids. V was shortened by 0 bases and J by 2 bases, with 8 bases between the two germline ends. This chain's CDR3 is CASSLAGQTYEQYF. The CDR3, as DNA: TGTGCCAGCAGCTTAGCTGGACAGACCTACGAGCAGTACTTC.

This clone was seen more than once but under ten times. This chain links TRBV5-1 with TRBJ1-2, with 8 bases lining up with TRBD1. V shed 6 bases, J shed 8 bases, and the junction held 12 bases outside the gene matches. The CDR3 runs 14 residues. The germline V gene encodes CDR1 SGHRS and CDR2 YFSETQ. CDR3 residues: CASKGSGGADGYTF. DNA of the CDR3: TGCGCCAGCAAAGGTTCAGGGGGCGCGGACGGCTACACCTTC.

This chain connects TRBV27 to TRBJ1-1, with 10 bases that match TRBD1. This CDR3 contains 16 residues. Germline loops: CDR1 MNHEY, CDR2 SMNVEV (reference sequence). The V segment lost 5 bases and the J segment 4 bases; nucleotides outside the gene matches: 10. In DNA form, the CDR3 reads TGTGCCAGCAGTGAAATCCGACAGGGGGCGGGCACTGAAGCTTTCTTT. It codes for CASSEIRQGAGTEAFF.

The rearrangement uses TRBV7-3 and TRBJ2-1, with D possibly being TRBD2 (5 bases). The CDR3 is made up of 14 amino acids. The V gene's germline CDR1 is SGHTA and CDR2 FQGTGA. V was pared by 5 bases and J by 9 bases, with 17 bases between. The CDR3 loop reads CASSPVNSGGEQFF. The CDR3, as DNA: TGTGCCAGCAGCCCAGTGAATAGTGGAGGTGAGCAGTTCTTC.

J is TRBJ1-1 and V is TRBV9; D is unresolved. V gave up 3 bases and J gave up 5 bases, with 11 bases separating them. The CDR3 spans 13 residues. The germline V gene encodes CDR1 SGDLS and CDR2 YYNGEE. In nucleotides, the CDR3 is TGTGCCAGCAGCGCTGGTGGAGGGACTGAAGCTTTCTTT. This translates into CASSAGGGTEAFF. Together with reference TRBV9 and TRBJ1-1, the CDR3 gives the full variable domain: DSGVTQTPKHLITATGQRVTLRCSPRSGDLSVYWYQQSLDQGLQFLIQYYNGEERAKGNILERFSAQQFPDLHSELNLSSLELGDSALYFCASSAGGGTEAFFGQGTRLTVV.

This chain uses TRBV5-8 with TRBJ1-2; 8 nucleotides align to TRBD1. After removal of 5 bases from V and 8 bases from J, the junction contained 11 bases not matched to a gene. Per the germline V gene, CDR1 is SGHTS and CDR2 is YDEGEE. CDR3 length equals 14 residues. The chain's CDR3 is CASSFDRGVGGYTF. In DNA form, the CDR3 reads TGTGCCAGCAGTTTTGACAGGGGAGTTGGAGGCTACACCTTC.

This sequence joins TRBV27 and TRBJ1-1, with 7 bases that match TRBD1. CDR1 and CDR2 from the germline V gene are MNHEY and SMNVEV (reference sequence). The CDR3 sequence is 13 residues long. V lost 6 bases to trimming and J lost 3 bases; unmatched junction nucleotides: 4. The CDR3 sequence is CASRPQGYTEAFF. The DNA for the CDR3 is TGTGCCAGCAGACCACAGGGGTACACTGAAGCTTTCTTT.

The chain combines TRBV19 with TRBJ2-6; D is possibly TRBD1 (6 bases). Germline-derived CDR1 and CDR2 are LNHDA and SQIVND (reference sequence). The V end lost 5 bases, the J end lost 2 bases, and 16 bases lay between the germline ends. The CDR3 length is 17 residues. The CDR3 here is CASSDPLKGAGANVLTF. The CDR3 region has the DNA TGTGCCAGTAGTGATCCCCTTAAGGGGGCTGGGGCCAACGTCCTGACTTTC.

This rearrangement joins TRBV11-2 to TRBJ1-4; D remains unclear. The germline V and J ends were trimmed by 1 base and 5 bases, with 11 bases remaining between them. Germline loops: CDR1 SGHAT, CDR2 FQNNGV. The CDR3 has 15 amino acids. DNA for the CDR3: TGTGCCAGCAGCTTAGGACGAGGAGGAAATGAAAAACTGTTTTTT. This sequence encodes CASSLGRGGNEKLFF.

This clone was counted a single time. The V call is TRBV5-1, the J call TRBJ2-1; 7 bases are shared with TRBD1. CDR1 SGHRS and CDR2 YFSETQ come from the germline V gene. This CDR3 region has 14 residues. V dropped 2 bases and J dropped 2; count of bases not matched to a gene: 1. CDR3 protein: CASSFGTAYNEQFF. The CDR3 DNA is TGCGCCAGCAGCTTCGGGACAGCCTACAATGAGCAGTTCTTC.

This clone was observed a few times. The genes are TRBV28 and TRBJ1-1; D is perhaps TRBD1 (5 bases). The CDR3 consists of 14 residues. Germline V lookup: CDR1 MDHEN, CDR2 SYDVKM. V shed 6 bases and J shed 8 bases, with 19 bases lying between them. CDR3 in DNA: TGTGCCAGCAGGAATGGGGGGATAGGGGCCGAAGCTTTCTTT. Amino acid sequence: CASRNGGIGAEAFF.

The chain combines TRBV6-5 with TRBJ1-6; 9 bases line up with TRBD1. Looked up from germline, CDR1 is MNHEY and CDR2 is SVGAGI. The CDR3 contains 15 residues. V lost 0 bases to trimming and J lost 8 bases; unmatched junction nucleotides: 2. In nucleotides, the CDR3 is TGTGCCAGCAGTTACTCGACAGGGGGAGATTCACCCCTCCACTTT. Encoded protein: CASSYSTGGDSPLHF.

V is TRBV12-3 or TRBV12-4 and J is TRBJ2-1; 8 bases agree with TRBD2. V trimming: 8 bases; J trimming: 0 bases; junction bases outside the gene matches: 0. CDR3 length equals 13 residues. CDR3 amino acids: CASRGGSYNEQFF. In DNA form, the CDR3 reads TGTGCCAGCCGGGGGGGCTCCTACAATGAGCAGTTCTTC.

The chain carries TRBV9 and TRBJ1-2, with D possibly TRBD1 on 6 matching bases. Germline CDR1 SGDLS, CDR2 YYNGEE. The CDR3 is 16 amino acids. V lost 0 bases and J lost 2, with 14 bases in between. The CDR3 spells CASSVDPTGPNYGYTF. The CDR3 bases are TGTGCCAGCAGCGTAGACCCCACAGGGCCGAACTATGGCTACACCTTC.

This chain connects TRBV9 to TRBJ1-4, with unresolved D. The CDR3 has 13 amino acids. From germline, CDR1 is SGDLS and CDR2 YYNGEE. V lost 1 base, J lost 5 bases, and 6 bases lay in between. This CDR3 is CASSVSPNEKLFF. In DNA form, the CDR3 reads TGTGCCAGCAGCGTAAGCCCGAATGAAAAACTGTTTTTT.

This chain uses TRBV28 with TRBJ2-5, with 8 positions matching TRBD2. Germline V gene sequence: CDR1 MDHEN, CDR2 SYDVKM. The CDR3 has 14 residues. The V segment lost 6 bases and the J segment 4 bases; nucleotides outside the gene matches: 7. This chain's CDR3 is CASSLTSVGETQYF. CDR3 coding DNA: TGTGCCAGCAGCTTGACTAGCGTTGGAGAGACCCAGTACTTC.

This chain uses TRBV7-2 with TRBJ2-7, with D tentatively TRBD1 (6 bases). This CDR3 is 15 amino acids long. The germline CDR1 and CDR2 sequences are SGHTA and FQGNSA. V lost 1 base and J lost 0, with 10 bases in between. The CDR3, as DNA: TGTGCCAGCAGCTTAGAGGGACACCTCTCCTACGAGCAGTACTTC. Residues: CASSLEGHLSYEQYF.

CDR3: CASSLPRREVYNEQFF. The CDR3 coding sequence is TGTGCCAGCAGCTTACCCCGGCGGGAGGTCTACAATGAGCAGTTCTTC. The chain joins TRBV13 to TRBJ2-1, with 8 bases matching TRBD2. In germline, CDR1 is PRHDT, CDR2 FYEKMQ (reference sequence). CDR3 size: 16 residues. V lost 2 bases and J lost 3; bases outside the gene matches: 6.

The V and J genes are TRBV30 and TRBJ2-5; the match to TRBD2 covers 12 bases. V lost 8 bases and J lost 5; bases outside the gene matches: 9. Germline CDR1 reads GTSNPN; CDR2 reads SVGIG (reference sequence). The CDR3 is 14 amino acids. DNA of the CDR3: TGTGCCCATTCTAGCGGGAGGGCCGGGGAGACCCAGTACTTC. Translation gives CAHSSGRAGETQYF.

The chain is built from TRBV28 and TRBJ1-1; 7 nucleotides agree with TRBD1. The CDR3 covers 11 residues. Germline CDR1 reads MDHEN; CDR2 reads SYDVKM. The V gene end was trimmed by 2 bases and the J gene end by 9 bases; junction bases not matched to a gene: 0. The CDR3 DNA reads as TGTGCCAGCAGTTTAAGGGGGCAAGCTTTCTTT. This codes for CASSLRGQAFF. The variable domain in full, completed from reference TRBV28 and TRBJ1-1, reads DVKVTQSSRYLVKRTGEKVFLECVQDMDHENMFWYRQDPGLGLRLIYFSYDVKMKEKGDIPEGYSVSREKKERFSLILESASTNQTSMYLCASSLRGQAFFGQGTRLTVV.

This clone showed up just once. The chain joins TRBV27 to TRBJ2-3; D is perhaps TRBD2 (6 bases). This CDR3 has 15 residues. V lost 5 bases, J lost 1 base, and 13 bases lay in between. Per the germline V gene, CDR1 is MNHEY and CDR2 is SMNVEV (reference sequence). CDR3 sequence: CASSTSASGTDTQYF. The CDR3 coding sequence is TGTGCCAGCAGTACATCCGCTAGCGGCACAGATACGCAGTATTTT.

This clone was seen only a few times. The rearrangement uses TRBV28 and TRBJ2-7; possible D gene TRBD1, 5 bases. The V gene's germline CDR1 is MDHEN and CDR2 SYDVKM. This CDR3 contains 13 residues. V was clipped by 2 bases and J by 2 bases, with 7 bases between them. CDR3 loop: CASSLDSTYEQYF. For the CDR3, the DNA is TGTGCCAGCAGTTTAGACAGCACCTACGAGCAGTACTTC.

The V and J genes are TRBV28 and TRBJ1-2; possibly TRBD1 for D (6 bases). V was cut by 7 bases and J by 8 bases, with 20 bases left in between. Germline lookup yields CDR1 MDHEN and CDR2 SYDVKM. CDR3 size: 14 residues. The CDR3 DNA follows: TGTGCCAGCACCGTAGTGACAGGCCCGCAGGGCTACACCTTC. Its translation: CASTVVTGPQGYTF.

CDR3 nucleotide sequence: TGTGCCAGCAGCCAAGTCGGGGGACTAGCGGGAGGTGAGCAGTTCTTC. Translated, it gives CASSQVGGLAGGEQFF. The chain joins TRBV14 to TRBJ2-1; 15 nucleotides match TRBD2. V was clipped by 1 base and J by 9 bases; unmatched bases: 4. Looked up from germline, CDR1 is SGHDN and CDR2 is FVKESK. The CDR3 loop spans 16 amino acids.

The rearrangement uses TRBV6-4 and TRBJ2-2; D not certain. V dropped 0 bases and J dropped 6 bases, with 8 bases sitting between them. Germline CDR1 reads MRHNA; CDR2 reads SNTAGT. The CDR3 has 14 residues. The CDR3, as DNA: TGTGCCAGCAGTGACTCAGCCGAATCCGGGGAGCTGTTTTTT. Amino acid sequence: CASSDSAESGELFF.